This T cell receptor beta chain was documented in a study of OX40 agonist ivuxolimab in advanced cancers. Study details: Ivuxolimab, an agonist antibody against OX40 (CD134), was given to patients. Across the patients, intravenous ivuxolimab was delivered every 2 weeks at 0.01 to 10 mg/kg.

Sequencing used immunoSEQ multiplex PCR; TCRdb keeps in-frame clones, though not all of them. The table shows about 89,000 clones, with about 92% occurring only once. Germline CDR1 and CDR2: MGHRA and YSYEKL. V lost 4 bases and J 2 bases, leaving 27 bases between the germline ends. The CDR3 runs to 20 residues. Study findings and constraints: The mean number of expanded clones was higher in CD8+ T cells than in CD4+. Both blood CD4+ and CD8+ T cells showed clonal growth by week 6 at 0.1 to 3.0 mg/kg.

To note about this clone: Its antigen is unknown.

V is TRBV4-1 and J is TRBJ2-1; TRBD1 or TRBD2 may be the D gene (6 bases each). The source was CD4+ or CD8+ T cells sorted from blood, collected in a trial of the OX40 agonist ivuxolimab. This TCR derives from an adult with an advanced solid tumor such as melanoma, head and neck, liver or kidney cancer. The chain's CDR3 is CASSRNARGVRTRTYNEQFF. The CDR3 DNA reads TGCGCCAGCAGCCGAAACGCTAGGGGGGTCAGGACAAGGACCTACAATGAGCAGTTCTTC.